This T cell receptor beta chain was recovered during a study of shared clonotypes between healthy human individuals. Study-wide results and limits: Naive CD4 clonotypes overlapped across a handful of donors at approximately 5.5%.

A word on this clone: Its target is not known.

Produced via immunoSEQ multiplex PCR; TCRdb's table is partial and in-frame only. The sample lists around 1.9 million clones, approximately 94% seen once, with under 2% in the top ten. This CDR3 comprises 17 residues. The V gene end was trimmed by 0 bases and the J gene end by 5 bases; junction bases not matched to a gene: 12. Germline CDR1 LNHDA, CDR2 SQIVND (reference sequence). Naive CD8 cells, CD45RO-negative and positively selected for CCR7, excluded terminally differentiated effector memory CD45RA+ cells. The receptor was isolated from a man between 18 and 29 years old in good health. Some clones in this sample may be carry-over from other donors' samples. The genes are TRBV19 and TRBJ2-5; 7 positions agree with TRBD1. The specimen was naive CD8+ T cells from PBMCs. CDR3 in DNA: TGTGCCAGTAGTATAGATCCCGCCGGGACAGTAAGGGAGACCCAGTACTTC. Protein sequence: CASSIDPAGTVRETQYF.